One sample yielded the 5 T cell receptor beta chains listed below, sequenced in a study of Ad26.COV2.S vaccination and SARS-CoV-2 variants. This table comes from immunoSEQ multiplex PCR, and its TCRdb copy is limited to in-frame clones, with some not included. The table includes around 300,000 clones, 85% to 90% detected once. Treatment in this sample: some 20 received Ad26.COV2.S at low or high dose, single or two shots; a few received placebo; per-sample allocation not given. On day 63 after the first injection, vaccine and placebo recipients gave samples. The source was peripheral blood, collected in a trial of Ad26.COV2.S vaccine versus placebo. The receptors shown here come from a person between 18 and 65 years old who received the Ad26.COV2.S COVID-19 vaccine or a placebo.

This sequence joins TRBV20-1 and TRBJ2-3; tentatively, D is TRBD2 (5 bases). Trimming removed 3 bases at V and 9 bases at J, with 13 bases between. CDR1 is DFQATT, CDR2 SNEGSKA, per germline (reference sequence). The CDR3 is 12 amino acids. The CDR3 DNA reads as TGCAGTGCTAGTGAGTCCCCGGGGACGCAGTATTTT. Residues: CSASESPGTQYF.

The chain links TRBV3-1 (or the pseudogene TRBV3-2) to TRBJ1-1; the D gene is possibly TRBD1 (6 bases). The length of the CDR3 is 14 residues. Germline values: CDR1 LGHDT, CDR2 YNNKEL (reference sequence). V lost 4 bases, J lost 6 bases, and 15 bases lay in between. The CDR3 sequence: CASSRNREGAEAFF. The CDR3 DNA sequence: TGTGCCAGCAGCCGGAACAGGGAAGGGGCTGAAGCTTTCTTT.

The CDR3 DNA reads as TGTGCCAGCACAAATAACTATGGCTACACCTTC. This gives the protein CASTNNYGYTF. The chain employs TRBV25-1 and TRBJ1-2; no reliable D call. Germline CDR1 MGHDK, CDR2 SYGVNS. The CDR3 loop spans 11 amino acids. The V end was cut by 7 bases, the J end by 1 base, with 4 bases between.

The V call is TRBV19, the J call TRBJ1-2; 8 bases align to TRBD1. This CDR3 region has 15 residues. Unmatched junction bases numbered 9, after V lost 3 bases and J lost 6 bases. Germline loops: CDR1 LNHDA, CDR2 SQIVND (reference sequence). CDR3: CASSMWSGGEDGYTF. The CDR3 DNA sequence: TGTGCCAGTAGTATGTGGTCAGGGGGCGAGGATGGCTACACCTTC.

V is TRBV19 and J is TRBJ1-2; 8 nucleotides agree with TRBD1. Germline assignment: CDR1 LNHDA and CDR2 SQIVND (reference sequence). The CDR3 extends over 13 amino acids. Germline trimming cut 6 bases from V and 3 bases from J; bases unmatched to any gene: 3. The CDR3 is CASRGQGYYGYTF. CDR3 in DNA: TGTGCCAGTAGAGGACAGGGTTACTATGGCTACACCTTC.